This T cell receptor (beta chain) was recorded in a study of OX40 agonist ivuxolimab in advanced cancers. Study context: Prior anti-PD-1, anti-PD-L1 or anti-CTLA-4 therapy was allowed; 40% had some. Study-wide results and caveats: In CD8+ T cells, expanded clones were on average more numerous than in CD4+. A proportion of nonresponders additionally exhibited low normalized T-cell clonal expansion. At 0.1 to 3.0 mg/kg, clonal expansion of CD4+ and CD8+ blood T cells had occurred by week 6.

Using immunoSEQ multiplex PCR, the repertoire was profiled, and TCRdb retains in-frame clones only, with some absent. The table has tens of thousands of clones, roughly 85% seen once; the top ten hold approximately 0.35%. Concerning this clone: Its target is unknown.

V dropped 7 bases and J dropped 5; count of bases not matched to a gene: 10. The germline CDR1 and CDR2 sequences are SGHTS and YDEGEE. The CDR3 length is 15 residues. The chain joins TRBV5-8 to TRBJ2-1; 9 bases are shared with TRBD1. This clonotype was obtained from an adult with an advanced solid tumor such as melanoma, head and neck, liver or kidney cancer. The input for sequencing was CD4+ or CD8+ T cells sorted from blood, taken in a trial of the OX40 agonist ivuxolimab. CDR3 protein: CASYFGDRENNEQFF. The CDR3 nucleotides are TGTGCCAGCTATTTTGGGGACAGGGAGAACAATGAGCAGTTCTTC.